A selection of T cell receptor beta chains follows, all from one sample in a study of PD-1 blockade in classical Hodgkin lymphoma. Data came from immunoSEQ multiplex PCR; TCRdb stores just in-frame clones and leaves some out. Of 17,000 or so clones in the sample, 70% to 90% were seen once. Input material: peripheral blood mononuclear cells (PBMCs). The receptors were gathered from a human donor with classical Hodgkin lymphoma. CDR3s include the opening cysteine and the closing phenylalanine or tryptophan. A D gene is named only where the DNA matches it firmly. Not every row has a clone size; where given, it reads once, few, many or a size class.

14,TRBJ2-7,TRBV28,NA,NA,CASKSSGWFNEQYF,TGTGCCAGCAAGTCGTCAGGGTGGTTCAACGAGCAGTACTTC
15,TRBJ2-1,TRBV9,NA,NA,CASSVHLGYGNEQFF,TGTGCCAGCAGCGTACACCTAGGTTATGGCAATGAGCAGTTCTTC
14,TRBJ2-2,TRBV10-1,NA,once,CASEGRANTGELFF,TGCGCCAGCGAAGGCAGAGCGAACACCGGGGAGCTGTTTTTT
14,TRBJ1-5,TRBV19,NA,NA,CASSSRADNQPQHF,TGTGCCAGTAGTTCCCGGGCCGACAATCAGCCCCAGCATTTT
16,TRBJ2-7,TRBV7-2,TRBD2,NA,CASSLLGLAGGYEQYF,TGTGCCAGCAGCTTACTGGGACTAGCGGGAGGGTACGAGCAGTACTTC
16,TRBJ1-5,TRBV19,NA,NA,CASSIGSASGNQPQHF,TGTGCCAGTAGTATAGGGTCCGCATCGGGCAATCAGCCCCAGCATTTT
14,TRBJ2-2,TRBV2,TRBD1,NA,CASKGTGGTGELFF,TGTGCCAGCAAGGGGACAGGGGGCACCGGGGAGCTGTTTTTT
15,TRBJ1-6,TRBV5-1,NA,NA,CASSLTSQYNSPLHF,TGCGCCAGCAGCTTGACATCTCAGTATAATTCACCCCTCCACTTT
15,TRBJ2-1,TRBV7-6,NA,NA,CASSSLGLANNEQFF,TGTGCCAGCAGCTCCTTGGGACTTGCAAACAATGAGCAGTTCTTC
14,TRBJ2-7,TRBV5-6,NA,NA,CASSRPGTIDEQYF,TGTGCCAGCAGCCGACCCGGGACAATCGACGAGCAGTACTTC
16,TRBJ2-7,TRBV4-1,TRBD1,NA,CASSLFTGGKYYEQYF,TGCGCCAGCAGCCTATTTACAGGGGGTAAATACTACGAGCAGTACTTC
12,TRBJ1-2,TRBV7-9,NA,NA,CASRPDVAGYTF,TGTGCCAGCAGGCCCGATGTGGCTGGCTACACCTTC
14,TRBJ1-5,TRBV19,TRBD1,NA,CASRPGTGDQPQHF,TGTGCCAGTAGGCCCGGGACAGGGGACCAGCCCCAGCATTTT
16,TRBJ1-1,TRBV10-1,TRBD1,NA,CASSETNRGLGTEAFF,TGCGCCAGCAGTGAGACAAACAGGGGGCTTGGGACTGAAGCTTTCTTT
17,TRBJ2-7,TRBV10-3,TRBD2,NA,CAISESGVGGRAREQYF,TGTGCCATCAGTGAGTCCGGCGTTGGCGGGAGGGCACGGGAGCAGTACTTC
13,TRBJ1-1,TRBV25-1,NA,NA,CASIPATNTEAFF,TGTGCCAGCATCCCAGCCACGAACACTGAAGCTTTCTTT
12,TRBJ1-2,TRBV28,NA,NA,CASSRHWRGYTF,TGTGCCAGCAGCCGACACTGGCGAGGCTACACCTTC
15,TRBJ1-2,TRBV19,NA,NA,CASSISTGGDYGYTF,TGTGCCAGTAGTATATCGACGGGAGGGGACTATGGCTACACCTTC
14,TRBJ2-2,TRBV7-3,NA,NA,CASSPAGVTGELFF,TGTGCCAGCAGCCCCGCCGGGGTGACCGGGGAGCTGTTTTTT
14,TRBJ2-7,TRBV6-5,TRBD2,NA,CASSSGTSDYEQYF,TGTGCCAGCAGTTCCGGGACTAGCGACTACGAGCAGTACTTC
16,TRBJ2-1,TRBV6-4,TRBD2,NA,CASSLTSGSRYNEQFF,TGTGCCAGCAGTTTGACTAGCGGGAGCCGGTACAATGAGCAGTTCTTC
15,TRBJ2-1,TRBV28,TRBD2,NA,CASSSPGLDVNEQFF,TGTGCCAGCAGTTCCCCAGGACTAGATGTGAATGAGCAGTTCTTC
16,TRBJ1-3,TRBV19,TRBD1,NA,CASRKQGAHPGNTIYF,TGTGCCAGTAGGAAACAGGGGGCGCACCCTGGAAACACCATATATTTT
12,TRBJ2-7,TRBV5-6,NA,NA,CASSSWAGEQYF,TGTGCCAGCAGCTCGTGGGCGGGGGAGCAGTACTTC
19,TRBJ2-1,TRBV28,TRBD2,NA,CASSSTSGRPQDSYNEQFF,TGTGCCAGCAGTTCCACTAGCGGGAGGCCACAAGACTCCTACAATGAGCAGTTCTTC
13,TRBJ1-1,TRBV14,NA,NA,CASSARRNTEAFF,TGTGCCAGCAGCGCAAGGAGGAACACTGAAGCTTTCTTT
17,TRBJ2-1,TRBV5-1,TRBD2,NA,CASSRGVALARYNEQFF,TGCGCCAGCAGCCGGGGGGTGGCACTAGCGAGATACAATGAGCAGTTCTTC
14,TRBJ1-1,TRBV6-5,NA,few,CASSKPGPHPEAFF,TGTGCCAGCAGTAAGCCGGGACCACACCCTGAAGCTTTCTTT
14,TRBJ2-7,TRBV18,TRBD2,NA,CASSLRGTSYEQYF,TGTGCCAGCTCACTGCGAGGGACTAGCTACGAGCAGTACTTC
18,TRBJ2-3,TRBV5-1,TRBD2,few,CASSLGPTSGRNPDTQYF,TGCGCCAGCAGCTTGGGGCCCACTAGCGGGAGAAACCCAGATACGCAGTATTTT
10,TRBJ2-3,TRBV7-9,NA,NA,CASGTDTQYF,TGTGCCAGCGGCACAGATACGCAGTATTTT
15,TRBJ2-1,TRBV7-3,TRBD2,NA,CASSRTSGSGDEQFF,TGTGCCAGCAGCCGGACTAGCGGGAGTGGTGATGAGCAGTTCTTC
15,TRBJ2-3,TRBV28,NA,NA,CASSRLGTNTDTQYF,TGTGCCAGCAGCCGACTCGGGACCAACACAGATACGCAGTATTTT
14,TRBJ1-2,TRBV5-1,TRBD1,NA,CASSLGQGALGYTF,TGCGCCAGCAGCTTGGGACAGGGGGCTTTGGGCTACACCTTC
13,TRBJ1-1,TRBV2,NA,once,CASSFEKNTEAFF,TGTGCCAGCAGTTTTGAGAAGAACACTGAAGCTTTCTTT
13,TRBJ2-5,TRBV7-3,TRBD1,once,CASSPDREQSQYF,TGTGCCAGCAGCCCGGACAGGGAACAGTCCCAGTACTTC
14,TRBJ2-7,TRBV6-1,NA,NA,CASSEGGQTPEQYF,TGTGCCAGCAGTGAAGGAGGGCAGACTCCCGAGCAGTACTTC
13,TRBJ2-2,TRBV10-2,TRBD2,NA,CASRAGVAGELFF,TGCGCCAGCAGAGCGGGAGTAGCCGGGGAGCTGTTTTTT
15,TRBJ2-3,TRBV18,TRBD1,NA,CASSATGGFTDTQYF,TGTGCCAGCTCAGCGACAGGGGGATTCACAGATACGCAGTATTTT
14,TRBJ1-1,TRBV6-5,NA,NA,CASSYARPNTEAFF,TGTGCCAGCAGTTACGCGAGACCCAACACTGAAGCTTTCTTT
15,TRBJ1-2,TRBV28,NA,NA,CASSLGGRRDYGYTF,TGTGCCAGCAGCCTGGGGGGGCGGCGGGACTATGGCTACACCTTC
13,TRBJ1-5,TRBV6-1,TRBD1,NA,CASPDRGDGAQHF,TGTGCCAGCCCGGACAGGGGGGATGGGGCCCAGCATTTT
15,TRBJ2-7,TRBV28,TRBD1,NA,CASTSTGTGDYEQYF,TGTGCCAGCACCTCGACAGGGACCGGGGATTACGAGCAGTACTTC
17,TRBJ2-2,TRBV7-9,NA,once,CASSPYTGLTSPGELFF,TGTGCCAGCAGCCCGTATACAGGTCTAACCAGTCCTGGGGAGCTGTTTTTT
16,TRBJ2-5,TRBV11-2,NA,once,CASSLSLLGTVETQYF,TGTGCCAGCAGCTTATCCCTCCTGGGTACGGTCGAGACCCAGTACTTC